This TCR beta chain was recovered during a study of identical twins. TCRdb re-called the 5' RACE reads with MiXCR, one entry per CDR3 protein. The sample includes a few hundred thousand distinct CDR3 sequences, 9.6% of them seen just once. This clonotype was recorded many times. This CDR3 is 14 amino acids long. The germline gives CDR1 SGHRS, CDR2 YFSETQ. Deletions cut 0 bases from V and 5 bases from J, with 8 bases between. This same sample was also taken into another study, of yellow fever vaccine responses in identical twins.

The gene calls are TRBV5-1 and TRBJ2-2; maybe TRBD1 (5 bases). This TCR came from a woman younger than 30 in good health. Sequenced material: PBMCs. The CDR3 nucleotides read TGCGCCAGCAGCTTGGACGCAGGGACCGGGGAGCTGTTTTTT. The encoded protein is CASSLDAGTGELFF.